The rows below give T cell receptor beta chains drawn from one sample of a study of blood T cell repertoires in COVID-19. TCRdb keeps only in-frame clones here, not all; method: immunoSEQ multiplex PCR. The sample includes hundreds of thousands of clones, 75% to 90% of them seen just once. Sequencing was done on a sample of PBMCs or T cells enriched from blood (not recorded which). The origin of the receptors is a woman aged 25-40 years who had been exposed to COVID-19. Each CDR3 is given with its conserved first and last residue. A D gene is named only where the DNA matches it firmly. The size of a clone is reported for some rows only, either as once, few or many, or as a class for expanded clones.

>TRBV10-3|TRBJ2-1|13|-|-
CAISVTVNNEQFF
TGTGCCATCAGTGTAACAGTTAACAATGAGCAGTTCTTC
>TRBV7-8|TRBJ1-4|14|-|-
CASRTAGQGGKLFF
TGTGCCAGCAGAACCGCTGGACAAGGTGGAAAACTGTTTTTT
>TRBV5-4|TRBJ2-7|14|-|TRBD1
CASSPGTGVDEQYF
TGTGCCAGCAGCCCCGGGACAGGGGTCGACGAGCAGTACTTC
>TRBV5-4|TRBJ1-5|16|-|TRBD1
CASRSLVRQGGQPQHF
TGTGCCAGCAGGTCTTTAGTGCGACAGGGTGGTCAGCCCCAGCATTTT
>TRBV6-5|TRBJ1-3|13|-|-
CASTRRRGNTIYF
TGTGCCAGCACCCGGAGGAGAGGAAACACCATATATTTT
>TRBV4-1|TRBJ1-2|13|-|TRBD1
CASSHGTGDGYTF
TGCGCCAGCAGCCACGGGACAGGCGATGGCTACACCTTC
>TRBV19|TRBJ1-4|14|-|TRBD1
CASSIVGGHEKLFF
TGTGCCAGTAGTATAGTAGGGGGCCATGAAAAACTGTTTTTT
>TRBV2|TRBJ1-5|14|-|-
CASSYDTSNQPQHF
TGTGCCAGCAGTTACGACACCAGCAATCAGCCCCAGCATTTT
>TRBV18|TRBJ2-2|16|-|TRBD1
CASSPPAGGDTGELFF
TGTGCCAGCTCACCACCGGCAGGGGGAGACACCGGGGAGCTGTTTTTT
>TRBV12-3/TRBV12-4|TRBJ2-3|12|-|TRBD2
CASSGTTDTQYF
TGTGCCAGCAGTGGGACTACTGATACGCAGTATTTT
>TRBV3-1/TRBV3-2|TRBJ1-1|16|-|-
CASSQGGWGGWAEAFF
TGTGCCAGCAGCCAAGGAGGTTGGGGCGGATGGGCTGAAGCTTTCTTT
>TRBV25-1|TRBJ1-2|16|once|-
CASSERSGASGYGYTF
TGTGCCAGCAGTGAGCGATCAGGGGCTTCTGGGTATGGCTACACCTTC
>TRBV19|TRBJ2-5|16|once|TRBD1
CASSGRTGVRGETQYF
TGTGCCAGTAGTGGGCGGACAGGCGTCCGTGGAGAGACCCAGTACTTC
>TRBV2|TRBJ1-6|13|-|-
CASSGNNNSPLHF
TGTGCCAGCAGCGGGAATAATAATTCACCCCTCCACTTT
>TRBV5-1|TRBJ2-3|16|-|TRBD2
CASSAGTSLSPDTQYF
TGCGCCAGCAGCGCCGGGACTAGTCTGAGCCCAGATACGCAGTATTTT
>TRBV19|TRBJ2-5|12|-|-
CASSPGQETQYF
TGTGCCAGTAGTCCAGGCCAAGAGACCCAGTACTTC
>TRBV7-8|TRBJ1-1|14|few|TRBD1
CASSWTGRSTEAFF
TGTGCCAGCAGCTGGACAGGACGCAGCACTGAAGCTTTCTTT
>TRBV24-1|TRBJ2-3|11|-|-
CATSRYDTQYF
TGTGCCACCAGTCGGTACGATACGCAGTATTTT
>TRBV10-1|TRBJ1-4|15|-|-
CASSESRTEGEKLFF
TGCGCCAGCAGTGAGTCGCGGACGGAGGGTGAAAAACTGTTTTTT
>TRBV5-1|TRBJ2-5|14|-|-
CASSPDSVQETQYF
TGCGCCAGCAGCCCTGACTCGGTACAAGAGACCCAGTACTTC
>TRBV5-1|TRBJ2-1|14|-|TRBD1
CASSPGQPENEQFF
TGCGCCAGCAGCCCGGGACAGCCCGAAAATGAGCAGTTCTTC
>TRBV10-3|TRBJ1-1|13|-|TRBD1
CATGGQPNTEAFF
TGTGCCACCGGGGGACAGCCAAACACTGAAGCTTTCTTT
>TRBV10-3|TRBJ1-6|15|-|TRBD1
CATGTGDTYNSPLHF
TGTGCCACCGGGACAGGGGACACCTATAATTCACCCCTCCACTTT
>TRBV2|TRBJ2-7|15|-|TRBD1
CASRLGQGLAYEQYF
TGTGCCAGCAGGTTGGGACAGGGGCTAGCCTACGAGCAGTACTTC
>TRBV6-1|TRBJ1-5|16|-|-
CASSETRGAPNQPQHF
TGTGCCAGCAGTGAAACTCGGGGGGCGCCAAATCAGCCCCAGCATTTT
>TRBV3-1/TRBV3-2|TRBJ2-2|15|-|-
CASSQGVGATGELFF
TGTGCCAGCAGCCAAGGGGTGGGGGCAACCGGGGAGCTGTTTTTT
>TRBV13|TRBJ2-7|12|few|TRBD1
CASSSPGQGVSF
TGTGCCAGCAGCTCCCCGGGACAGGGGGTTTCCTTC
>TRBV5-4|TRBJ1-6|14|few|-
CASSSGTRGSPLHF
TGTGCCAGCAGCTCTGGGACAAGGGGTTCACCCCTCCACTTT
>TRBV19|TRBJ1-1|13|-|-
CASSIPGNTEAFF
TGTGCCAGTAGTATACCCGGGAACACTGAAGCTTTCTTT
>TRBV5-1|TRBJ1-6|16|-|TRBD1
CASSPGQGSYNSPLHF
TGCGCCAGCAGCCCCGGACAGGGCTCCTATAATTCACCCCTCCACTTT
>TRBV9|TRBJ2-3|16|-|TRBD1
CASSASDRGETDTQYF
TGTGCCAGCAGCGCCTCGGACAGGGGAGAGACAGATACGCAGTATTTT
>TRBV18|TRBJ1-6|17|once|-
CASSPPGGPDSGSPLHF
TGTGCCAGCTCACCACCGGGGGGGCCGGACAGCGGTTCACCCCTCCACTTT
>TRBV7-2|TRBJ2-3|15|-|-
CASSSGQPSTDTQYF
TGTGCCAGCAGCTCAGGACAGCCCAGCACAGATACGCAGTATTTT
>TRBV30|TRBJ2-7|15|-|TRBD1
CAWGGKGQGHYEQYF
TGTGCCTGGGGAGGGAAGGGACAGGGGCACTACGAGCAGTACTTC
>TRBV5-1|TRBJ1-5|15|-|-
CASSLAGLPNQPQHF
TGCGCCAGCAGCTTGGCGGGACTCCCCAATCAGCCCCAGCATTTT
>TRBV19|TRBJ1-6|13|-|TRBD1
CASKGGFNSPLHF
TGTGCCAGTAAAGGGGGCTTTAATTCACCCCTCCACTTT
>TRBV6-5|TRBJ2-3|14|-|-
CASSHHSSTDTQYF
TGTGCCAGCAGCCACCACTCGTCCACAGATACGCAGTATTTT
>TRBV3-1/TRBV3-2|TRBJ1-2|14|few|-
CASSPLGQGYGYTF
TGTGCCAGCAGCCCACTGGGTCAGGGTTACGGCTACACCTTC
>TRBV19|TRBJ1-2|15|-|TRBD1
CAVSPGQGWYYGYTF
TGTGCCGTCAGCCCGGGACAGGGATGGTACTATGGCTACACCTTC